The next 30 T cell receptor beta chains were all read from a single sample in a study of beta chain features in type 1 diabetes. General study findings and limits: Type 1 diabetes patients showed a moderate but significant shortening of TCRB CDR3s in all four CD4+ subsets.

Every bit of the isolated RNA underwent reverse transcription, so sequencing read expressed TCRB transcripts. TCRdb keeps only in-frame clones here, not all; method: immunoSEQ multiplex PCR. The sample records under 300,000 clones, under 20% being singletons. No antigen has been identified for these receptors. Sequencing was done on a sample of naive CD4+ T cells from blood. The receptors were sampled from a man younger than 45 with type 1 diabetes.

CDR3 DNA sequence: TGTGCCAGCAGCGTAGGCGGGGCTCCTGGCTACGAGCAGTACTTC. Encoded protein: CASSVGGAPGYEQYF. V is TRBV9 and J is TRBJ2-7; D might be TRBD2 (6 bases). The length of the CDR3 is 15 residues. Germline CDR1 is SGDLS and CDR2 is YYNGEE. Trimming took off 0 bases at V and 3 bases at J, with 13 bases between the two ends.

This clone came up a few times. The chain uses TRBV5-1 and TRBJ2-2, with TRBD1 matching 7 bases. The CDR3 runs 15 residues. V lost 3 bases to trimming and J lost 0 bases; unmatched junction nucleotides: 2. The germline gives CDR1 SGHRS, CDR2 YFSETQ. This chain's CDR3 is CASSSGQPNTGELFF. The CDR3 coding sequence is TGCGCCAGCAGCTCGGGACAGCCGAACACCGGGGAGCTGTTTTTT.

This clone has a handful of counts. This chain connects TRBV18 to TRBJ1-1; D call uncertain. This CDR3 contains 14 residues. V dropped 5 bases and J dropped 1 base, with 11 bases sitting between them. Germline V lookup: CDR1 KGHSH, CDR2 LQKENI. The DNA of the CDR3 is TGTGCCAGCTCATCGACGGGCCAGAACACTGAAGCTTTCTTT. It yields the protein CASSSTGQNTEAFF.

This clone was observed many times. This chain uses TRBV15 with TRBJ2-6; tentative D call: TRBD1 (6 bases). Germline V gives CDR1 LNHNV, CDR2 YYDKDF (reference sequence). This CDR3 has 15 residues. V was pared by 3 bases and J by 3 bases, with 9 bases between. In DNA, the CDR3 is TGTGCCACCAGCAGGACAGGTGATGGGGCCAACGTCCTGACTTTC. Its translation is CATSRTGDGANVLTF.

The rearrangement links TRBV7-8 to TRBJ2-5; possible D gene TRBD2, 6 bases. The V and J ends lost 0 bases and 7 bases respectively, with 12 bases between them. The V gene's germline CDR1 is SGHVS and CDR2 FQNEAQ. There are 14 residues in the CDR3. CDR3 in DNA: TGTGCCAGCAGCTTAGCGGGAGTGGAGGGGACCCAGTACTTC. Amino acid sequence: CASSLAGVEGTQYF.

This clone has just a few counts. This chain uses TRBV4-3 with TRBJ2-2; weak D call: TRBD2 (5 bases). The CDR3 is made up of 15 amino acids. Germline V gives CDR1 LGHNA, CDR2 YSLEER. The V and J ends lost 7 bases and 1 base respectively, with 13 bases between them. The CDR3 loop reads CASTPRTQNTGELFF. DNA of the CDR3: TGCGCCAGCACCCCCCGGACTCAGAACACCGGGGAGCTGTTTTTT.

V and J are TRBV29-1 and TRBJ1-5; a weak D match, TRBD1 (5 bases). The V gene lost 6 bases and the J gene lost 0 bases, with 9 bases spanning the gap. The CDR3 loop spans 13 amino acids. Looked up from germline, CDR1 is SQVTM and CDR2 is ANQGSEA. The CDR3 here is CSVMTVSNQPQHF. The CDR3 bases are TGCAGCGTGATGACAGTTAGCAATCAGCCCCAGCATTTT.

The V call is TRBV12-5, the J call TRBJ2-1; 8 bases align to TRBD2. The germline V gene has CDR1 LGHNT and CDR2 FRNRAP. CDR3 length: 16 residues. The J segment lost 6 bases and the V segment lost 0 bases, leaving 7 bases of the junction unmatched. CDR3 amino acids: CASGLVLYGRGNEQFF. The DNA of the CDR3 is TGTGCTAGTGGTTTGGTACTATACGGGAGGGGCAATGAGCAGTTCTTC.

As for this clone: This specimen includes other DNA sequences encoding the same CDR3. The genes are TRBV18 and TRBJ2-2; D remains unclear. Germline CDR1 KGHSH, CDR2 LQKENI. The V end lost 0 bases, the J end lost 7 bases, and 3 bases lay between the germline ends. This CDR3 comprises 12 residues. The CDR3 sequence: CASSPPSGELFF. The CDR3 DNA follows: TGTGCCAGCTCACCACCGAGCGGGGAGCTGTTTTTT.

This clone has only a few counts. This chain uses TRBV14 with TRBJ2-7; possibly TRBD1 for D (6 bases). V gave up 4 bases and J gave up 4 bases, with 14 bases separating them. The CDR3 length is 14 residues. Germline CDR1 SGHDN, CDR2 FVKESK. As DNA, the CDR3 is TGTGCCAGCAGCCGACAGGTAGCTGGATACGAGCAGTACTTC. Protein product: CASSRQVAGYEQYF.

The table lists this clone with a few counts. V usage is TRBV14 and J usage is TRBJ2-7; D is undetermined. Trimming removed 4 bases at V and 5 bases at J, with 12 bases between. This CDR3 is built from 13 residues. Germline V lookup: CDR1 SGHDN, CDR2 FVKESK. The CDR3 DNA sequence: TGTGCCAGCAGCCCGCGTCGGGCTCACGAGCAGTACTTC. Protein sequence: CASSPRRAHEQYF.

The rearrangement joins TRBV5-1 to TRBJ2-5, with 7 bases matching TRBD1. Germline V gene sequence: CDR1 SGHRS, CDR2 YFSETQ. J lost 0 bases, V lost 0 bases, and 2 bases had no gene match. The CDR3 length is 15 residues. Here the CDR3 DNA reads TGCGCCAGCAGCTTGGCTGACAGGGACCAAGAGACCCAGTACTTC. Protein product: CASSLADRDQETQYF. Complete variable domain (other parts from reference TRBV5-1 and TRBJ2-5): KAGVTQTPRYLIKTRGQQVTLSCSPISGHRSVSWYQQTPGQGLQFLFEYFSETQRNKGNFPGRFSGRQFSNSRSEMNVSTLELGDSALYLCASSLADRDQETQYFGPGTRLLVL.

A few counts support this clone. This sequence joins TRBV30 and TRBJ2-4; TRBD1 aligns across 7 bases. V was pared by 3 bases and J by 1 base, with 9 bases of the junction left unmatched. Germline loops: CDR1 GTSNPN, CDR2 SVGIG (reference sequence). This CDR3 spans 16 amino acids. The CDR3 DNA reads as TGTGCCTGGAGCCAAGGGGGCGCGAGGGCCAAAAACATTCAGTACTTC. This sequence encodes CAWSQGGARAKNIQYF. Together with reference TRBV30 and TRBJ2-4, the CDR3 gives the full variable domain: SQTIHQWPATLVQPVGSPLSLECTVEGTSNPNLYWYRQAAGRGLQLLFYSVGIGQISSEVPQNLSASRPQDRQFILSSKKLLLSDSGFYLCAWSQGGARAKNIQYFGAGTRLSVL.

This clone appeared a few times. The V gene is TRBV7-9, the J gene TRBJ2-1; D gene uncertain. The germline CDR1 and CDR2 sequences are SEHNR and FQNEAQ (reference sequence). The length of the CDR3 is 13 residues. V lost 2 bases and J lost 4, with 6 bases in between. CDR3 DNA sequence: TGTGCCAGCAGCTTATTGGGTTACAATGAGCAGTTCTTC. Translated: CASSLLGYNEQFF. Looking up the rest from reference TRBV7-9 and TRBJ2-1 gives the full variable domain: DTGVSQNPRHKITKRGQNVTFRCDPISEHNRLYWYRQTLGQGPEFLTYFQNEAQLEKSRLLSDRFSAERPKGSFSTLEIQRTEQGDSAMYLCASSLLGYNEQFFGPGTRLTVL.

This clone was seen a few times. One junction end does not reproduce the germline sequence, and a read error may be involved. This chain uses TRBV11-2 with TRBJ2-1; D unresolved. Germline CDR1 reads SGHAT; CDR2 reads FQNNGV. This CDR3 spans 13 amino acids. CDR3 residues: CASSLQQRASLIF. CDR3 in DNA: TGTGCCAGCAGCTTACAGCAAAGAGCGTCCCTCATCTTC.

This clone has more than one count but fewer than ten. The chain carries TRBV6-6 and TRBJ2-3, with D tentatively TRBD1 (5 bases). The CDR3 length is 16 residues. Trimming stripped 6 bases from V and 1 base from J, with 17 bases between. Germline CDR1 MNHNY, CDR2 SVGAGI (reference sequence). The CDR3, as DNA: TGTGCCAGCAGCCATAACCAGGGTTCAGGCACAGATACGCAGTATTTT. Translated: CASSHNQGSGTDTQYF.

The chain employs TRBV7-3 and TRBJ2-6, with D perhaps TRBD1 (6 bases). The CDR3 is 15 amino acids. V was clipped by 5 bases and J by 2 bases, with 10 bases between them. Germline V gene lookup returns CDR1 SGHTA and CDR2 FQGTGA. The CDR3 nucleotides are TGTGCCAGCAGCCCACCAGGGGCTGGGGCCAACGTCCTGACTTTC. Its protein is CASSPPGAGANVLTF.

The gene calls are TRBV10-3 and TRBJ2-5; the match to TRBD1 covers 8 bases. The V gene end was trimmed by 8 bases and the J gene end by 4 bases; junction bases not matched to a gene: 9. Germline CDR1 is ENHRY and CDR2 is SYGVKD. This CDR3 is 14 amino acids long. In nucleotides, the CDR3 is TGTGCCATCGCTGAATTCACAGGGGGAGAGACCCAGTACTTC. It codes for CAIAEFTGGETQYF.

V gene TRBV29-1 combines with J gene TRBJ2-5; 9 bases map to TRBD1. J was trimmed by 5 bases and V by 2 bases; bases with no gene match: 6. Per the germline V gene, CDR1 is SQVTM and CDR2 is ANQGSEA. The CDR3 loop spans 14 amino acids. The CDR3 nucleotides are TGCAGCGTTGAAATGGGACAGGGCGGGGAGACCCAGTACTTC. It translates to CSVEMGQGGETQYF.

This clone occurred a few times. The gene calls are TRBV5-1 and TRBJ2-4; D not resolved. V was shortened by 4 bases and J by 6 bases, with 20 bases between the two germline ends. Germline-derived CDR1 and CDR2 are SGHRS and YFSETQ. The CDR3 runs to 16 residues. The CDR3 protein is CASSNGITASGNIQYF. The CDR3 bases are TGCGCCAGCAGCAATGGGATTACGGCCTCCGGAAACATTCAGTACTTC.

The sample holds a few counts of this clone. As DNA, the CDR3 is TGTGCCAGCAGTGGGGATCTGTATAGCAATCAGCCCCAGCATTTT. Amino acids: CASSGDLYSNQPQHF. The chain uses TRBV7-2 and TRBJ1-5; D call uncertain. Germline CDR1 reads SGHTA; CDR2 reads FQGNSA. The V gene lost 6 bases and the J gene lost 0 bases, with 12 bases spanning the gap. The CDR3 has 15 residues.

This sequence joins TRBV14 and TRBJ2-3, with 11 bases aligning to TRBD2. Losses at the gene ends were 3 bases for V and 8 bases for J; bases not matched to a gene: 7. Germline V CDR1 and CDR2: SGHDN, FVKESK. This CDR3 contains 15 residues. The CDR3 DNA is TGTGCCAGCAGCCACCTAGCGGGAGGCAAGGGTACGCAGTATTTT. As protein: CASSHLAGGKGTQYF.

The rearrangement joins TRBV4-3 to TRBJ2-7; 11 bases line up with TRBD1. The CDR3 extends over 14 amino acids. The ends lost 3 bases at V and 8 bases at J; junction bases unmatched: 6. Per germline, CDR1 LGHNA and CDR2 YSLEER. The CDR3 here is CASSQGQGVVKQYF. CDR3 nucleotides: TGCGCCAGCAGCCAGGGACAGGGGGTGGTCAAGCAGTACTTC.

This clone has more than one count but fewer than ten. The CDR3 region has the DNA TGCGCCAGCAGCGGACAGGGACAATCCTACGAGCAGTACTTC. Residues: CASSGQGQSYEQYF. This chain joins TRBV5-1 and TRBJ2-7, with TRBD1 matching 8 bases. The germline CDR1 and CDR2 sequences are SGHRS and YFSETQ. The CDR3 is made up of 14 amino acids. With 4 bases clipped from V and 1 base from J, the junction kept 4 bases outside the gene matches.

A few counts support this clone. The V and J genes are TRBV5-1 and TRBJ2-7; D is possibly TRBD2 (6 bases). Trimming shortened V by 0 bases and J by 1 base, and 17 bases separated the two germline ends. Germline CDR1 SGHRS, CDR2 YFSETQ. The CDR3 extends over 17 amino acids. CDR3 residues: CASSLDGREAVSYEQYF. Written as DNA, the CDR3 is TGCGCCAGCAGCTTGGATGGCAGGGAGGCGGTGTCCTACGAGCAGTACTTC.

The V gene is TRBV4-1, the J gene TRBJ2-3; no clear D gene. The V end was cut by 1 base, the J end by 2 bases, with 7 bases between. The CDR3 length is 14 residues. Germline CDR1 is MGHRA and CDR2 is YSYEKL. In DNA, the CDR3 is TGCGCCAGCAGCCAAGCCCTACCCACAGATACGCAGTATTTT. Its protein product is CASSQALPTDTQYF.

This clone turned up a few times. The rearrangement uses TRBV7-8 and TRBJ1-2; the D gene is possibly TRBD1 (6 bases). This CDR3 comprises 14 residues. Trimming took off 7 bases at V and 4 bases at J, with 16 bases between the two ends. CDR1 and CDR2 from the germline V gene are SGHVS and FQNEAQ. CDR3 amino acids: CASTSRQGTYGYTF. The CDR3 DNA follows: TGTGCCAGCACCTCTAGGCAGGGGACCTATGGCTACACCTTC.

The V and J genes are TRBV5-4 and TRBJ2-7; possible D gene TRBD2, 6 bases. V was shortened by 4 bases and J by 1 base, with 6 bases between the two germline ends. Germline V gives CDR1 SGHNT, CDR2 YYREEE (reference sequence). CDR3 length: 12 amino acids. CDR3 in DNA: TGTGCCAGCAGCCGGGGGTCCTACGAGCAGTACTTC. This codes for CASSRGSYEQYF.

V gene TRBV18 combines with J gene TRBJ2-1; no firm D call. CDR1 and CDR2 (germline): KGHSH, LQKENI. Trimming took off 7 bases at V and 8 bases at J, with 12 bases between the two ends. The CDR3 loop spans 12 amino acids. The CDR3 loop reads CASWKDIYEQFF. CDR3 DNA: TGTGCCAGCTGGAAAGATATCTATGAGCAGTTCTTC.

J is TRBJ1-4 and V is TRBV9; 9 positions agree with TRBD1. Germline-derived CDR1 and CDR2 are SGDLS and YYNGEE. The length of the CDR3 is 14 residues. Trimming removed 4 bases from V and 5 bases from J; junction bases left unmatched: 3. The chain's CDR3 is CASSFGQGNEKLFF. CDR3 sequence (DNA): TGTGCCAGCAGCTTTGGACAGGGGAATGAAAAACTGTTTTTT. Full variable domain (outside the CDR3, taken from reference TRBV9 and TRBJ1-4): DSGVTQTPKHLITATGQRVTLRCSPRSGDLSVYWYQQSLDQGLQFLIQYYNGEERAKGNILERFSAQQFPDLHSELNLSSLELGDSALYFCASSFGQGNEKLFFGSGTQLSVL.